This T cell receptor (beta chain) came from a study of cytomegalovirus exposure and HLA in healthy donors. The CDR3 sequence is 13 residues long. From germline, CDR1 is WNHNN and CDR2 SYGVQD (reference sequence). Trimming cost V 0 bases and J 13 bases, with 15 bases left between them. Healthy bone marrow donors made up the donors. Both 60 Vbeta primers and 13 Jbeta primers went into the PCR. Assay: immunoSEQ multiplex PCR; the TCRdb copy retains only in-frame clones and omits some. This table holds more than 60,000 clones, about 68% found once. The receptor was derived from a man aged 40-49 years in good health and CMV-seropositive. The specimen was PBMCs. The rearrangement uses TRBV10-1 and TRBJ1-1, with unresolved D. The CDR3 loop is CASSESPSQILFF. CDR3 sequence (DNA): TGCGCCAGCAGTGAGTCTCCGAGCCAAATACTTTTCTTT.